The 4 T cell receptor beta chains in this list originate from one sample, sequenced in a study of blood T cell repertoires in COVID-19 (TCRdb year 2020). Receptor amplification or capture employed the immunoSEQ multiplex PCR assay. In its TCRdb copy, this immuneACCESS table keeps in-frame sequences only and misses some clones. Where compared with another copy, unresolved V genes explain less than half of these, and the others have no known cause. The sample includes 250,000 to 400,000 clones, with around nine tenths observed a single time. The ten biggest clones cover 1% of the sample. The sequenced sample consisted of peripheral blood. The receptors stem from a man between 50 and 59 years old with active or convalescent COVID-19.

This rearrangement joins TRBV27 to TRBJ2-1; TRBD1 matches at 9 bases. Germline loops: CDR1 MNHEY, CDR2 SMNVEV (reference sequence). The CDR3 runs 18 residues. V dropped 6 bases and J dropped 4; count of bases not matched to a gene: 16. In nucleotides, the CDR3 is TGTGCCAGCAGCCCCGGGACAGGGATAGTTTTGGGATACAATGAGCAGTTCTTC. It yields the protein CASSPGTGIVLGYNEQFF.

The J gene is TRBJ1-1, the V gene TRBV19, with D perhaps matching TRBD1 (5 bases). This CDR3 is 14 amino acids long. Germline V gene data show CDR1 as LNHDA and CDR2 as SQIVND (reference sequence). Trimming pared 6 bases from V and 3 bases from J, leaving 14 bases between. The CDR3 protein is CASSSIDRDTEAFF. In DNA form, the CDR3 reads TGTGCCAGTAGCTCTATTGACAGAGACACTGAAGCTTTCTTT. The entire variable domain, with the rest obtained from reference TRBV19 and TRBJ1-1, is as follows: DGGITQSPKYLFRKEGQNVTLSCEQNLNHDAMYWYRQDPGQGLRLIYYSQIVNDFQKGDIAEGYSVSREKKESFPLTVTSAQKNPTAFYLCASSSIDRDTEAFFGQGTRLTVV.

This rearrangement joins TRBV19 to TRBJ1-5; D gene unclear. Trimming took 4 bases from V and 1 from J, leaving 17 bases between them. The CDR3 spans 17 residues. Germline V CDR1 and CDR2: LNHDA, SQIVND (reference sequence). Written as DNA, the CDR3 is TGTGCCAGTAGTACCGCGGGGTTATCCCTAAGCAATCAGCCCCAGCATTTT. It translates to CASSTAGLSLSNQPQHF.

The DNA for the CDR3 is TGTGCCAGCAGCCCGACAGCCACGCCGGGCACTGAAGCTTTCTTT. It specifies CASSPTATPGTEAFF. The V call is TRBV6-6, the J call TRBJ1-1; D might be TRBD1 (5 bases). With 6 bases removed from V and 4 bases from J, the gap between germline ends came to 18 bases. This CDR3 spans 15 amino acids. Germline-derived CDR1 and CDR2 are MNHNY and SVGAGI (reference sequence).